The clone carrying this T cell receptor beta chain was detected many times. Antigen unknown. Germline V lookup: CDR1 DFQATT, CDR2 SNEGSKA (reference sequence). V was cut by 0 bases and J by 5 bases, with 13 bases left in between. This CDR3 region has 14 residues. This entry is derived from a study of T cells in Graves' hyperthyroidism and ophthalmopathy. Any patient presenting with uncontrolled infection, other autoimmune disease, pregnancy or lactation was left out. For the diagnoses, clinical symptoms, serum thyroxine and TRAb, thyroid ultrasound and orbital computed tomography were used. Researchers amplified the TCR beta CDR3 regions from RNA transcripts. RT-PCR in the first round (using the HTBI primer set) targeted the TCR CDR3. Each CDR3 protein is one row after TCRdb ran MiXCR on the multiplex PCR reads. The top ten hold around 4.5% of the sample, which has approximately 600,000 distinct CDR3 sequences, around 15% seen once.

Notes on the study in general: Most clonotypes expanded in thyroid above 0.001 were likewise present in blood. A 13 V-J model separated ophthalmopathy from stable hyperthyroidism.

The V and J genes are TRBV20-1 and TRBJ2-5; TRBD2 might be the D (5 bases). The sequence was obtained from a woman aged 40-49 years with Graves' ophthalmopathy. Sequenced material: blood. CDR3 nucleotide sequence: TGCAGTGCTAGAGATCGCCTAGCTGGGGAGACCCAGTACTTC. Translating gives CSARDRLAGETQYF.